This T cell receptor (beta chain) was identified in a study of identical twins. Points from the study as a whole: Within twin pairs, the out-of-frame alpha sequences they shared showed excess low generation probability. Fewer insertions characterized abundant cord blood beta clonotypes, whereas memory repertoires showed none.

The CDR3 runs to 13 residues. Germline loops: CDR1 LNHDA, CDR2 SQIVND (reference sequence). V was pared by 7 bases and J by 2 bases, with 4 bases of the junction left unmatched. Template switching added a universal primer site; cDNA carried unique molecular identifiers. TCRdb re-called the 5' RACE reads through MiXCR, storing one row per CDR3 protein. The sample shows roughly 1.6 million distinct CDR3 sequences, 32% of them seen only once. A remark on this clonotype: Its antigen remains unknown.

This receptor was taken from a newborn girl in good health. V usage is TRBV19 and J usage is TRBJ1-2; 7 bases map to TRBD1. Material: cord blood. The CDR3 region has the DNA TGTGCCAGTACCGGGACAGAAAACTATGGCTACACCTTC. Residues: CASTGTENYGYTF.